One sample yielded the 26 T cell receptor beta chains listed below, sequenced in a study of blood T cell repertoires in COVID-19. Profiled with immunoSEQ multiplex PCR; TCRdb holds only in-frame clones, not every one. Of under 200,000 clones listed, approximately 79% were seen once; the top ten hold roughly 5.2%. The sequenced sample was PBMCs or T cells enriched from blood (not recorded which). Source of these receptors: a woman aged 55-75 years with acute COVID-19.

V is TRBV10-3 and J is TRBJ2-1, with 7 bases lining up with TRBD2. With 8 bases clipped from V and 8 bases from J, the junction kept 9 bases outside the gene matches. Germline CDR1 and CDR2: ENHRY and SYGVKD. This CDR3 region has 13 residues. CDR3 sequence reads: CAILREDEDEQFF. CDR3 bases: TGTGCCATCCTCCGGGAGGATGAGGATGAGCAGTTCTTC.

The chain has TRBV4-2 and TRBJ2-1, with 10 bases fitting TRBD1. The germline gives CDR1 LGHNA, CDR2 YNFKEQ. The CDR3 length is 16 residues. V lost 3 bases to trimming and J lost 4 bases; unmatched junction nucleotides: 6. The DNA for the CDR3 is TGTGCCAGCAGCCAGTCGGACAGGGGGGGGTACAATGAGCAGTTCTTC. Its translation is CASSQSDRGGYNEQFF.

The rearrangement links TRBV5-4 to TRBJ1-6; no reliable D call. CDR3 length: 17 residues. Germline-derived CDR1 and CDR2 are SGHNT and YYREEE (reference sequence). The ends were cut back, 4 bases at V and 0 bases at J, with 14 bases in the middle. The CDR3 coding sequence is TGTGCCAGCAGCCGAGAATCGCGGGGCTCCTATAATTCACCCCTCCACTTT. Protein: CASSRESRGSYNSPLHF.

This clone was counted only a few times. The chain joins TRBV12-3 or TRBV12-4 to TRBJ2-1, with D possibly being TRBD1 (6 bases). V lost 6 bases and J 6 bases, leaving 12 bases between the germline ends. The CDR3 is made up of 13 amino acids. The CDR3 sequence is CASRKLQGNEQFF. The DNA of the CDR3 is TGTGCCAGCAGAAAATTACAGGGCAATGAGCAGTTCTTC.

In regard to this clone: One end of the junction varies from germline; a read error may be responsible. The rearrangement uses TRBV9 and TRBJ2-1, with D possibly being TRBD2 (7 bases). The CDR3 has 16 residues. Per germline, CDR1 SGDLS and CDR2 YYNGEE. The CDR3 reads CASSAAEGGDLYEQFF. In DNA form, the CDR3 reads TGCGCCAGCAGCGCAGCCGAGGGGGGGGATTTGTATGAGCAGTTCTTC.

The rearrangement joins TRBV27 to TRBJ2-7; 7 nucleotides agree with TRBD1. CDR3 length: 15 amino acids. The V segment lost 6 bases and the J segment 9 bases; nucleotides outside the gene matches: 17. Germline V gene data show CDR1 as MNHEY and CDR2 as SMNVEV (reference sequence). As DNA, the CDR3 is TGTGCCAGCAGCGAAGACAGGGCACCCCTACGTGTGCAGTACGTC. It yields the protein CASSEDRAPLRVQYV.

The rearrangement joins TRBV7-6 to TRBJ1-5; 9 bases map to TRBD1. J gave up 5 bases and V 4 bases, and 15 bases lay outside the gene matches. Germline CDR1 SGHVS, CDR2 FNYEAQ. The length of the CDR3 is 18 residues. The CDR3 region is CASSSRGLPGQGYQPQHF. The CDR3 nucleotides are TGTGCCAGCAGCTCCCGGGGTCTACCGGGACAGGGCTATCAGCCCCAGCATTTT.

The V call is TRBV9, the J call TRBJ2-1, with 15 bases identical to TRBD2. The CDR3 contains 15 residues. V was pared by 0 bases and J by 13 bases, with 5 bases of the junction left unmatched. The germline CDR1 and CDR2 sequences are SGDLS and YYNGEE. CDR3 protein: CASSVGTSGRGAQFF. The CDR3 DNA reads TGTGCCAGCAGCGTAGGGACTAGCGGGAGGGGAGCACAGTTCTTC.

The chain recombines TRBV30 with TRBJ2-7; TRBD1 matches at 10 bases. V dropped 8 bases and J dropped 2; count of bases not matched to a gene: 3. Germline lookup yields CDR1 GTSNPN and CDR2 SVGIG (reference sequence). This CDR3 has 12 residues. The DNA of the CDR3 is TGTGCCCAGGGACAGGGGACCTACGAGCAGTACTTC. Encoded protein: CAQGQGTYEQYF.

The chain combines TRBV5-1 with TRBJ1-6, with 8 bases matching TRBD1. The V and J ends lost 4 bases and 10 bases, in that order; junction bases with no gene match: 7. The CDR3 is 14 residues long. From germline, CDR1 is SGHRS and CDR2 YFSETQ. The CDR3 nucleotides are TGCGCCAGCAGCCTGGACAGGGAACCCTCACCCCTCCACTTT. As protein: CASSLDREPSPLHF.

DNA of the CDR3: TGTGCCAGCAGCGGACAGGGAGGAAGCAATCAGCCCCAGCATTTT. It encodes CASSGQGGSNQPQHF. This chain connects TRBV2 to TRBJ1-5, with 8 bases aligning to TRBD1. Germline V gives CDR1 SNHLY, CDR2 FYNNEI. The CDR3 loop spans 15 amino acids. Germline trimming cut 6 bases from V and 1 base from J; bases unmatched to any gene: 5.

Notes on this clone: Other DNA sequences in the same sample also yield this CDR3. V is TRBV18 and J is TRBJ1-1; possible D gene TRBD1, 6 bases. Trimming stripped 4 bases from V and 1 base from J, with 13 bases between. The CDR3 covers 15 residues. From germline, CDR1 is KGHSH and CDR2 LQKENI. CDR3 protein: CASSLEQGKNTEAFF. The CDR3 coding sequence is TGTGCCAGCTCACTTGAACAGGGCAAGAACACTGAAGCTTTCTTT.

For the CDR3, the DNA is TGTGCCAGCAGTCCTCTGACAGGGTTAAACGAGCAGTACGTC. Translating it yields CASSPLTGLNEQYV. The chain uses TRBV28 and TRBJ2-7; TRBD1 agrees at 7 bases. CDR1 is MDHEN, CDR2 SYDVKM, per germline. The CDR3 is made up of 14 amino acids. The V and J ends lost 5 bases and 5 bases, in that order; junction bases with no gene match: 9.

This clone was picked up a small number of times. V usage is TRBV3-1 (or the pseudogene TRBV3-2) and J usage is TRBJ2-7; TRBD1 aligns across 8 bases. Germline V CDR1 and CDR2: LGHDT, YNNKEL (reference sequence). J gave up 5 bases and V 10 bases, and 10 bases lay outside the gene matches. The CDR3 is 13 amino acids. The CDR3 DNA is TGTGCCAACCTAGGACAGGGTTTTCACGAGCAGTACGTC. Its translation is CANLGQGFHEQYV.

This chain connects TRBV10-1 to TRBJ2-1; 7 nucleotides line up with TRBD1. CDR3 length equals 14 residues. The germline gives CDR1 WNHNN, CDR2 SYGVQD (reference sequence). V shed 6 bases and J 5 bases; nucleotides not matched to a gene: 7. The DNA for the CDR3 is TGCGCCAGCAGAGCCGGGACAGCCCACAATGAGCAGTTCTTC. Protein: CASRAGTAHNEQFF.

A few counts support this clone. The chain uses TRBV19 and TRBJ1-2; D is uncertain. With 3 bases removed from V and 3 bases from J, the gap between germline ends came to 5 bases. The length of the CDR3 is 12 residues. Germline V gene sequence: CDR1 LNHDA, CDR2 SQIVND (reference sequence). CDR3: CASSMLDYGYTF. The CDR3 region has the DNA TGTGCCAGTAGTATGTTAGACTATGGCTACACCTTC.

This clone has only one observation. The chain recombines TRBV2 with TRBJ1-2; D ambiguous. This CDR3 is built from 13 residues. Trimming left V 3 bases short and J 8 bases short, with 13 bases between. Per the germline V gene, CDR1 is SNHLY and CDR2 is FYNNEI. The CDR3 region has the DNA TGTGCCAGCAGTGATCACTTAGCGGGAGGCTACACCTTC. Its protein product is CASSDHLAGGYTF.

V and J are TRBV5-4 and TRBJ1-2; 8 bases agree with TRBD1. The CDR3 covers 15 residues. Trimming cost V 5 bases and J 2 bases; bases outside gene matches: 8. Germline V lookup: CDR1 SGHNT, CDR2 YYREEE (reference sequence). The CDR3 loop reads CASRAGGATNYGYTF. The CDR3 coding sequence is TGTGCCAGCAGAGCAGGGGGCGCTACCAACTATGGCTACACCTTC.

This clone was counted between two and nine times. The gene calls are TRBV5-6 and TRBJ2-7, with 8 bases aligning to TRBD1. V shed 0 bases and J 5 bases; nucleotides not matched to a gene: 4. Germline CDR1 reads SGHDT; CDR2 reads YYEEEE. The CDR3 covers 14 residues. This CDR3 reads CASSLGRGHDEQYF. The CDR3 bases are TGTGCCAGCAGCTTGGGCAGGGGGCATGACGAGCAGTACTTC.

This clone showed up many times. For the CDR3, the DNA is TGTGCCAGCAGCGGAGCGGGAGGGCACTATGGCTACACCTTC. Its translation is CASSGAGGHYGYTF. The genes are TRBV14 and TRBJ1-2; D is unresolved. This CDR3 comprises 14 residues. Trimming left V 5 bases short and J 3 bases short, with 13 bases between. From germline, CDR1 is SGHDN and CDR2 FVKESK.

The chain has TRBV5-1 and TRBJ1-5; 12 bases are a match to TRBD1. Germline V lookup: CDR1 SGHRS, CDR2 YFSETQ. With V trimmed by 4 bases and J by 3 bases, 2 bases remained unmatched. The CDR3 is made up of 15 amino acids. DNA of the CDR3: TGCGCCAGCAGCCCGGGACAGGGGGCCAATCAGCCCCAGCATTTT. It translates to CASSPGQGANQPQHF. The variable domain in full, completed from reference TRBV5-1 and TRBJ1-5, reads KAGVTQTPRYLIKTRGQQVTLSCSPISGHRSVSWYQQTPGQGLQFLFEYFSETQRNKGNFPGRFSGRQFSNSRSEMNVSTLELGDSALYLCASSPGQGANQPQHFGDGTRLSIL.

CDR3 sequence: CASSDGLAGEQFF. The CDR3 region has the DNA TGTGCCAGCAGCGACGGACTAGCGGGTGAGCAGTTCTTC. The chain uses TRBV11-2 and TRBJ2-1; 11 bases line up with TRBD2. Germline V lookup: CDR1 SGHAT, CDR2 FQNNGV. With 5 bases clipped from V and 9 bases from J, the junction kept 3 bases outside the gene matches. The CDR3 sequence is 13 residues long.

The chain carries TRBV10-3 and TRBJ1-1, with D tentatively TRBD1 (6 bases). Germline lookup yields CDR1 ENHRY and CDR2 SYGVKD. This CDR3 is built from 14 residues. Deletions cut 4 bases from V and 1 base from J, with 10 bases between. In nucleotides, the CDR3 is TGTGCCATCAGTGGACAGGCCCAGAACACTGAAGCTTTCTTT. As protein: CAISGQAQNTEAFF.

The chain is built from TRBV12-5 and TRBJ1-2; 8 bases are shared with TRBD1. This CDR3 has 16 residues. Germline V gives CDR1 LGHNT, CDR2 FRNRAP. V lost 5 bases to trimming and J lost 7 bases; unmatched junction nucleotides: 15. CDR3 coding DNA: TGTGCTAGTGGTCGGGGGGACAGGTACGGTTCTGCTGGCTACACCTTC. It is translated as CASGRGDRYGSAGYTF.

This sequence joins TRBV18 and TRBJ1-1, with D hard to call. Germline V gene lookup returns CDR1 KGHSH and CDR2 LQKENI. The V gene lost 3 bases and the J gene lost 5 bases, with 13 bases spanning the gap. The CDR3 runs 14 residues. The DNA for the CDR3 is TGTGCCAGCTCACCTAAGCGGCAGGTTACTGAAGCTTTCTTT. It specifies CASSPKRQVTEAFF.

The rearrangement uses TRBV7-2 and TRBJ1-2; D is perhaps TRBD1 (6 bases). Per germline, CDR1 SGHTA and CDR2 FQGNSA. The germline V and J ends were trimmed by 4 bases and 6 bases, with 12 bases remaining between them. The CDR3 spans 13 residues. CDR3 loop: CASSSRDTNGYTF. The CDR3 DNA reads TGTGCCAGCAGCTCCCGGGACACAAATGGCTACACCTTC.